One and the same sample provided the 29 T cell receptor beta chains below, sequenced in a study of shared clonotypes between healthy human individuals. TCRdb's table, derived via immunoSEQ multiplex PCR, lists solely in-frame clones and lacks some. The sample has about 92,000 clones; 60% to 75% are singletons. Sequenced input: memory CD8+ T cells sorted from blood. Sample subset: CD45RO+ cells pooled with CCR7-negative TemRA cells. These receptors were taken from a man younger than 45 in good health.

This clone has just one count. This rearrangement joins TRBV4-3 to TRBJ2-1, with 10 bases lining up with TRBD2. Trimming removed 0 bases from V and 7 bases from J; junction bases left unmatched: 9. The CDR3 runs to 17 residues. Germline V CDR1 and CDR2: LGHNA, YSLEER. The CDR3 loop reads CASSQDRPGLARNEQFF. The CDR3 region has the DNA TGCGCCAGCAGCCAAGATAGACCGGGACTAGCGCGTAATGAGCAGTTCTTC.

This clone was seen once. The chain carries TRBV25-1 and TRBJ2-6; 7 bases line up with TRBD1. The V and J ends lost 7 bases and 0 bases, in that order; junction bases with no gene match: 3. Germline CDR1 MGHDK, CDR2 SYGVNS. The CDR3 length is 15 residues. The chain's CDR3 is CASTAGGSGANVLTF. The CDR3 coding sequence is TGTGCCAGCACCGCAGGGGGCTCTGGGGCCAACGTCCTGACTTTC.

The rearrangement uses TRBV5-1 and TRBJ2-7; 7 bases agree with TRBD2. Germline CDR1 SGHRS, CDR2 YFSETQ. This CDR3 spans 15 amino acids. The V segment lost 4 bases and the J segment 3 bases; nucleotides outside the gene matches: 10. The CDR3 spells CASSPPLARSYEQYF. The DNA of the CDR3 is TGCGCCAGCAGCCCTCCACTAGCGCGCAGCTACGAGCAGTACTTC.

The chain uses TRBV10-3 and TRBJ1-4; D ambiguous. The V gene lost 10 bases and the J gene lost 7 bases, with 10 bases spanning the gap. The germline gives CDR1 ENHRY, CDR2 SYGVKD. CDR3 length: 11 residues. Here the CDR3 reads CATRLGEKLFF. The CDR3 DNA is TGTGCCACTCGGTTAGGTGAAAAACTGTTTTTT.

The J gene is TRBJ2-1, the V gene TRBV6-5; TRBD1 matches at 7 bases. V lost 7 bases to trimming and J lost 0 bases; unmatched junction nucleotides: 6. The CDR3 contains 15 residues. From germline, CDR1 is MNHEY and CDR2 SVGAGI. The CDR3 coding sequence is TGTGCCAGCAACCGGGACAGCGACTCCTACAATGAGCAGTTCTTC. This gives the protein CASNRDSDSYNEQFF.

CDR3 nucleotides: TGTGCCAGCAGCTTGGACCCCCTTGGGAACACTGAAGCTTTCTTT. Translated, it gives CASSLDPLGNTEAFF. The V and J genes are TRBV5-4 and TRBJ1-1; D is unclear. Trimming shortened V by 0 bases and J by 1 base, and 10 bases separated the two germline ends. Germline CDR1 reads SGHNT; CDR2 reads YYREEE (reference sequence). The CDR3 is made up of 15 amino acids.

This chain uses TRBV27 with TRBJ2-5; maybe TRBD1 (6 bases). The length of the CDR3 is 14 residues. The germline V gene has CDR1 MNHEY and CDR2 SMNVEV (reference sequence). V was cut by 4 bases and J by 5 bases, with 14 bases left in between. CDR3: CASSSHRDGETQYF. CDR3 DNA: TGTGCCAGCAGTTCTCACAGGGATGGGGAGACCCAGTACTTC.

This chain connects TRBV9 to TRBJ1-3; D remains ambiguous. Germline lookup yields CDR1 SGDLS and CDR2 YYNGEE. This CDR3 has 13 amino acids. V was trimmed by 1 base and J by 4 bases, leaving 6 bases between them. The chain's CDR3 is CASSVTVGNTIYF. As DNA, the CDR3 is TGTGCCAGCAGCGTAACAGTCGGAAACACCATATATTTT. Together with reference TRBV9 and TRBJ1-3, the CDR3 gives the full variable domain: DSGVTQTPKHLITATGQRVTLRCSPRSGDLSVYWYQQSLDQGLQFLIQYYNGEERAKGNILERFSAQQFPDLHSELNLSSLELGDSALYFCASSVTVGNTIYFGEGSWLTVV.

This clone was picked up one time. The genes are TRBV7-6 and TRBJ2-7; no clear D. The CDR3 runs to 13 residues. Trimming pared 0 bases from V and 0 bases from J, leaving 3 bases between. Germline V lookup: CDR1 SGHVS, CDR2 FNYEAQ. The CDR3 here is CASSLAASYEQYF. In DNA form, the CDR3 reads TGTGCCAGCAGCTTAGCCGCCTCCTACGAGCAGTACTTC.

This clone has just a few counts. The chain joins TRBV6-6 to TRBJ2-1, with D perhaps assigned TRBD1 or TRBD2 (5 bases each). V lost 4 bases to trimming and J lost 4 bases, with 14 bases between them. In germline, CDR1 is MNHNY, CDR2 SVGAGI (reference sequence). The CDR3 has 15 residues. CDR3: CASSSRDGFYNEQFF. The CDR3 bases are TGTGCCAGCAGTTCCCGGGACGGATTTTACAATGAGCAGTTCTTC.

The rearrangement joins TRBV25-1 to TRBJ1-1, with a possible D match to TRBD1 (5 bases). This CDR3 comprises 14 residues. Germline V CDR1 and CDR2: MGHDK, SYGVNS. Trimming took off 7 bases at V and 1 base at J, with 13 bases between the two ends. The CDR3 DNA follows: TGTGCCAGCACCCGAGGCGGACAGAACACTGAAGCTTTCTTT. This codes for CASTRGGQNTEAFF.

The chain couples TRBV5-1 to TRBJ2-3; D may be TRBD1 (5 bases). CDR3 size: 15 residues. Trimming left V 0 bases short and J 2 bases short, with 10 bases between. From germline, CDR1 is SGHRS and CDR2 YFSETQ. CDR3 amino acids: CASSLEQGNTDTQYF. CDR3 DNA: TGCGCCAGCAGCTTGGAGCAGGGAAACACAGATACGCAGTATTTT.

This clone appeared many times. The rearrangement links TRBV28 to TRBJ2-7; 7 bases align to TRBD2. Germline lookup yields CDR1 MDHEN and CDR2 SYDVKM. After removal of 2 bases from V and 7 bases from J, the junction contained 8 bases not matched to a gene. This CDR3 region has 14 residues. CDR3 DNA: TGTGCCAGCAGTTTACTAGCGGACGGGGCAGAGCAGTACTTC. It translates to CASSLLADGAEQYF.

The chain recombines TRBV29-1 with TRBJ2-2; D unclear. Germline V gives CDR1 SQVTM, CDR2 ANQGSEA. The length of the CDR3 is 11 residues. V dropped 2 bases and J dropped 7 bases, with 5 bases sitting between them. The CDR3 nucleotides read TGCAGCGTTGAAACTGGCGGGGAGCTGTTTTTT. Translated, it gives CSVETGGELFF.

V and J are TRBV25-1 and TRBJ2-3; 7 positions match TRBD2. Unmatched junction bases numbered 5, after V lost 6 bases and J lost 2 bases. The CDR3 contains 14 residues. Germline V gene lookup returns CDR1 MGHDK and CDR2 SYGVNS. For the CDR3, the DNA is TGTGCCAGCAGCGCGGGACTACACACAGATACGCAGTATTTT. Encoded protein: CASSAGLHTDTQYF.

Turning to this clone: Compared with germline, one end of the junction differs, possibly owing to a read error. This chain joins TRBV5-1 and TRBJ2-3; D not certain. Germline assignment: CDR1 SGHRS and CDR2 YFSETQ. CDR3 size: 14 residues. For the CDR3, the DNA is TGCGCCAGCAGCTTTTCAACCAGCAGAGATACGCAGTATTTT. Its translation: CASSFSTSRDTQYF.

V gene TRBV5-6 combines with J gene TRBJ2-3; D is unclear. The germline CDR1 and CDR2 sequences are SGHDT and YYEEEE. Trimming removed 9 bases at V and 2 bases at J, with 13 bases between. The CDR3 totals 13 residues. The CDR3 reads CATATRVTDTQYF. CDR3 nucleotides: TGTGCCACCGCGACTCGAGTCACAGATACGCAGTATTTT.

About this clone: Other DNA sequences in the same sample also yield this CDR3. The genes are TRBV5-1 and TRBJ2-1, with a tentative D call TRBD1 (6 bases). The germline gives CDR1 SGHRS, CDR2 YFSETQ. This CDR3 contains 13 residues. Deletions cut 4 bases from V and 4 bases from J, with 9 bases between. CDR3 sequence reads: CASSLDSYNEQFF. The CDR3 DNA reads TGCGCCAGCAGCCTGGACAGTTACAATGAGCAGTTCTTC.

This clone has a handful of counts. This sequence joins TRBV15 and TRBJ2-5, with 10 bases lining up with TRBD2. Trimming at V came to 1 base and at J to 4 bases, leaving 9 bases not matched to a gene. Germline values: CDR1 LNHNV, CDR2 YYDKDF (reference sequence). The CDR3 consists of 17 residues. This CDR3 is CATSRVESSGSGETQYF. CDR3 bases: TGTGCCACCAGCAGAGTTGAGTCTAGCGGGAGCGGAGAGACCCAGTACTTC.

The CDR3: CASSNRGPSTDTQYF. In DNA form, the CDR3 reads TGTGCCAGCTCGAACAGGGGCCCTAGCACAGATACGCAGTATTTT. V is TRBV18 and J is TRBJ2-3; 7 positions agree with TRBD1. The length of the CDR3 is 15 residues. Trimming at V came to 6 bases and at J to 0 bases, leaving 6 bases not matched to a gene. The germline gives CDR1 KGHSH, CDR2 LQKENI. The variable domain in full, completed from reference TRBV18 and TRBJ2-3, reads NAGVMQNPRHLVRRRGQEARLRCSPMKGHSHVYWYRQLPEEGLKFMVYLQKENIIDESGMPKERFSAEFPKEGPSILRIQQVVRGDSAAYFCASSNRGPSTDTQYFGPGTRLTVL.

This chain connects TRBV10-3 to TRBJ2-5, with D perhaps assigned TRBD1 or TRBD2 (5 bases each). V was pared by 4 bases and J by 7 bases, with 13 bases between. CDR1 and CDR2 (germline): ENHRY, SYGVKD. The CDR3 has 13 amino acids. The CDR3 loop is CAISVGRVGTQYF. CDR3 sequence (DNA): TGTGCCATCAGTGTGGGACGGGTCGGGACCCAGTACTTC.

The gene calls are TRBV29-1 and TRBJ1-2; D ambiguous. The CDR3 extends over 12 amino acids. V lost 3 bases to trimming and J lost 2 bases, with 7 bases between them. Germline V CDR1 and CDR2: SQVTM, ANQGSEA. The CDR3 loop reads CSVDRQNYGYTF. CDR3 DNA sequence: TGCAGCGTTGACCGCCAGAACTATGGCTACACCTTC.

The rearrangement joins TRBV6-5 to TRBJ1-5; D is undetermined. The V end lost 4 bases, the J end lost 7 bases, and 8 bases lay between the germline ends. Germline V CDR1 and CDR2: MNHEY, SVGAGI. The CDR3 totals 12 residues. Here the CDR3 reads CASSSVGQPQHF. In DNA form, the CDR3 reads TGTGCCAGCAGTTCCGTGGGGCAGCCCCAGCATTTT.

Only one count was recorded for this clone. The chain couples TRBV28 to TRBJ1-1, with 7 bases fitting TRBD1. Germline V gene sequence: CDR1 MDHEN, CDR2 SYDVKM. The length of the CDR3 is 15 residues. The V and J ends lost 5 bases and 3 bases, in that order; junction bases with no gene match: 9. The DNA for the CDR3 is TGTGCCAGCAGTGAAATTCCGGGACAGCACACTGAAGCTTTCTTT. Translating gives CASSEIPGQHTEAFF.

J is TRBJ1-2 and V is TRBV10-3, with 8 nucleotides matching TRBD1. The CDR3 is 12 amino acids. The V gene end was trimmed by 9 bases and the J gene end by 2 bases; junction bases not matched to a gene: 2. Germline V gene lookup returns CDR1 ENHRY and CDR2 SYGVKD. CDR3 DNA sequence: TGTGCCATTCGGGACAGGAACTATGGCTACACCTTC. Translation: CAIRDRNYGYTF.

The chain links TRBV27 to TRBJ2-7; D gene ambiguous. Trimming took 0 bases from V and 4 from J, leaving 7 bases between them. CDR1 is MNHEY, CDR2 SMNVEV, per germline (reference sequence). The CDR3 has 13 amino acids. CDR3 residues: CASSLSLTYEQYF. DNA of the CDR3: TGTGCCAGCAGTTTATCTCTGACGTACGAGCAGTACTTC.

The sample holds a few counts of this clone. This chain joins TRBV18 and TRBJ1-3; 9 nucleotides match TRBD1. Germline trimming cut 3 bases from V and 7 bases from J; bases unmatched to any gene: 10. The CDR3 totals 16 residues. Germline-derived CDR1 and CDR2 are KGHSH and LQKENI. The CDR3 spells CASSPAGTGRTNTIYF. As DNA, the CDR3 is TGTGCCAGCTCACCCGCCGGGACAGGGAGGACCAACACCATATATTTT.

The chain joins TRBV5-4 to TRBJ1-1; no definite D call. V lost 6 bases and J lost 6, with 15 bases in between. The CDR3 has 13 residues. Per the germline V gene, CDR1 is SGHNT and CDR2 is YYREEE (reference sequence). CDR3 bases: TGTGCCAGCAAGACCCCTGGGAGCCCTGAAGCTTTCTTT. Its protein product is CASKTPGSPEAFF.

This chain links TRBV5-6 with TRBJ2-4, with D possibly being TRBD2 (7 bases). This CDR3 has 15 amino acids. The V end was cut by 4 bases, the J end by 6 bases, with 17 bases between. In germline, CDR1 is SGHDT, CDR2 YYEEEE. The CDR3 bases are TGTGCCAGCAGCGGACCGGGGGGCAGTGGAAACATTCAGTACTTC. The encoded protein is CASSGPGGSGNIQYF.